This T cell receptor beta chain was recovered during a study of blood T cell repertoires in COVID-19. Categorization into cohorts depended on clinical history that participants reported. CDR3 length: 13 amino acids. The junction had 0 bases not matched to a gene; V was cut back by 6 bases and J by 4 bases. Germline CDR1 SGHDN, CDR2 FVKESK. Repertoires were generated with immunoSEQ multiplex PCR, while TCRdb's copy carries only in-frame clones and drops some. There are approximately 280,000 clones in the sample; around 88% occur only once, and about 6.1% lies in the top ten. Sequenced input: PBMCs or T cells enriched from blood (not recorded which). The chain combines TRBV14 with TRBJ2-6, with 7 bases matching TRBD1. This TCR derives from a woman in her thirties or forties who had recovered from COVID-19. CDR3 in DNA: TGTGCCAGCAGACAGGGGGGGGCCAACGTCCTGACTTTC. It encodes CASRQGGANVLTF.